A selection of T cell receptor beta chains follows, all from one sample in a study of human T cells and chemical hapten exposure. MiXCR was run by TCRdb on the RACE reads, yielding one entry per CDR3 protein. Among over 300,000 distinct CDR3 sequences listed, approximately 5% were seen once. This material consisted of whole blood, taken in connection with sensitization to the hapten diphenylcyclopropenone (DPC). These receptor sequences come from a woman aged 50 to 60 with alopecia areata. Some clones in this sample may be carry-over from other donors' samples. Both conserved end residues are part of each CDR3. A D gene is named only where the DNA matches it firmly. Size tells how often a clone was seen (once, few, many) or the class of an expanded clone, and some rows leave it out.

NA	TRBV5-1	TRBJ1-6	NA	TGCGCCAGCAGCTCATCCGGAGGGAATTCACCCCTCCACTTT	CASSSSGGNSPLHF
many	TRBV28	TRBJ2-7	NA	TGTGCCAGCAGTTTATATGGGGCGTTGAGGGAGCAGTACTTC	CASSLYGALREQYF
NA	TRBV3-1	TRBJ1-2	TRBD1	TGTGCCAGCAGCCGGGCCGGGACAGGGCCCTATGGCTACACCTTC	CASSRAGTGPYGYTF
few	TRBV20-1	TRBJ1-4	TRBD1	TGCAGTGCTAGGACAGGGACGGAAAAACTGTTTTTT	CSARTGTEKLFF
many	TRBV7-8	TRBJ2-1	TRBD1	TGTGCCAGCAGCCAAGACAGGGGAGGCTACAATGAGCAGTTCTTC	CASSQDRGGYNEQFF
many	TRBV5-1	TRBJ2-7	NA	TGCGCCAGCACCTCGCCGGACGAGCGGGAGCAGTACTTC	CASTSPDEREQYF
NA	TRBV12-3/TRBV12-4	TRBJ1-1	NA	TGTGCCAGCAGTTTACCCCACAGGACTGAAGCTTTCTTT	CASSLPHRTEAFF
many	TRBV12-3/TRBV12-4	TRBJ1-3	TRBD1	TGTGCCAGCAGTCTAGGGACAGGGCGCTCTGGAAACACCATATATTTT	CASSLGTGRSGNTIYF
few	TRBV6-5	TRBJ2-4	NA	TGTGCCAGCAGTTACAGCGGATTAGCCAAAAACATTCAGTACTTC	CASSYSGLAKNIQYF
few	TRBV7-8	TRBJ2-7	NA	TGTGCCAGCAGCTTAGGAACCGGGACGTTTTTTTTC	CASSLGTGTFFF
few	TRBV7-7	TRBJ2-1	TRBD1	TGTGCCAGCAGCTTAGGGGACAGGGCTTACAATGAGCAGTTCTTC	CASSLGDRAYNEQFF
NA	TRBV28	TRBJ1-1	NA	TGTGCCAGCGATTACAGGGCCGGTAGCACTGAAGCTTTCTTT	CASDYRAGSTEAFF
NA	TRBV7-2	TRBJ2-1	NA	TGTGCCAGCAGCCAGGACTGGGGGACCTACAATGAGCAGTTCTTC	CASSQDWGTYNEQFF
NA	TRBV21-1	TRBJ1-6	NA	TGTGCCAGCACCAAGGGGACAGTCACTAGCTCCTATAATTCACCCCTCCACTTT	CASTKGTVTSSYNSPLHF
few	TRBV29-1	TRBJ2-5	NA	TGCAGCGCCTCCCGAGAGACCCAGTACTTC	CSASRETQYF
few	TRBV18	TRBJ1-1	NA	TGTGCCAGCTCCCTCTCCGGAGCGTGGACGGGCGGACACACTGAAGCTTTCTTT	CASSLSGAWTGGHTEAFF
NA	TRBV27	TRBJ2-7	TRBD2	TGTGCCAGCAGTTTCTCTAGCGGGAGGGCGACCTACGAGCAGTACTTC	CASSFSSGRATYEQYF
few	TRBV7-8	TRBJ2-3	TRBD2	TGTGCCAGCAGCTCGGGACTAGCGGGAGGGCCATTGGATACGCAGTATTTT	CASSSGLAGGPLDTQYF
many	TRBV6-1	TRBJ1-5	TRBD1	TGTGCCAGCAGGGGGACAGGGGGAGATCAGCCCCAGCATTTT	CASRGTGGDQPQHF
many	TRBV7-9	TRBJ1-2	NA	TGTGCCAGCAGCGGGATGGGAGATGGCTACACCTTC	CASSGMGDGYTF
many	TRBV21-1	TRBJ1-5	NA	TGTGCCAGCAGCCACCTCCCGACAGGAAGGCATCAGCCCCAGCATTTT	CASSHLPTGRHQPQHF
many	TRBV12-3/TRBV12-4	TRBJ2-1	NA	TGTGCCAGCAGTTTTACTACAGGGAGAAATGAGCAGTTCTTC	CASSFTTGRNEQFF
NA	TRBV7-2	TRBJ2-3	NA	TGTGCCAGCAGTCGGACACACACAGATACGCAGTATTTT	CASSRTHTDTQYF
few	TRBV29-1	TRBJ2-1	NA	TGCAGCGGGGAGGTACAGGCCGCTGTCGGGGAGCAGTTCTTC	CSGEVQAAVGEQFF
many	TRBV5-1	TRBJ2-7	TRBD2	TGCGCCAGCGAGCGGGAGGTGAACTCCTACGAGCAGTACTTC	CASEREVNSYEQYF
NA	TRBV7-9	TRBJ2-7	NA	TGTGCCAGCAGAGGAGTACTAGTTCCCTACGAGCAGTACTTC	CASRGVLVPYEQYF
few	TRBV7-2	TRBJ1-5	NA	TGTGCCAGCAACTTCCAGGGACAGCCCCAGCATTTT	CASNFQGQPQHF
NA	TRBV20-1	TRBJ2-1	NA	TGCAGTGCTACCAAGCGGGTCTCCTACAATGAGCAGTTCTTC	CSATKRVSYNEQFF
few	TRBV28	TRBJ2-7	NA	TGTGCCAGCAGTTTCGTCTCAGGGGGGGAGTACGAGCAGTACTTC	CASSFVSGGEYEQYF
NA	TRBV3-1	TRBJ2-2	NA	TGTGCCAGCAGCCAAGAATACGGAACCTGGGAGCTGTTTTTT	CASSQEYGTWELFF
many	TRBV7-9	TRBJ2-1	NA	TGTGCCAGCAGCCGTGAGGTACAGGAGTTCTTC	CASSREVQEFF
many	TRBV7-2	TRBJ2-7	NA	TGTGCCAGCAGCCTTGGCCCGGGACAAGCCTACGAGCAGTACTTC	CASSLGPGQAYEQYF
NA	TRBV12-3/TRBV12-4	TRBJ1-2	NA	TGTGCCAGCAGTTTCTCCGGGGGCCGAGGCTACACCTTC	CASSFSGGRGYTF
few	TRBV6-1	TRBJ1-2	TRBD1	TGTGCCAGCAGTGGTGGGACAGGGGGGCACGGCTACACCTTC	CASSGGTGGHGYTF
many	TRBV7-2	TRBJ2-3	TRBD1	TGTGCCAGCAGCACGGGACAGTTTCTGGATACGCAGTATTTT	CASSTGQFLDTQYF
many	TRBV29-1	TRBJ2-1	NA	TGCAGCGTTGAAGATCTTGGGGGGCGGGGTGAGCAGTTCTTC	CSVEDLGGRGEQFF
many	TRBV27	TRBJ2-3	TRBD2	TGTGCCGTCAGGCCAGCGGGGGGCACAGATACGCAGTATTTT	CAVRPAGGTDTQYF
NA	TRBV3-1	TRBJ1-5	NA	TGTGCCAGCAGCCAAGGGCCCGGAAGCAATCAGCCCCAGCATTTT	CASSQGPGSNQPQHF
NA	TRBV12-3/TRBV12-4	TRBJ2-3	TRBD2	TGTGCCAGCACCGCCCCCCTTAGCGGGGGCCGATTTAGCACAGATACGCAGTATTTT	CASTAPLSGGRFSTDTQYF
many	TRBV6-2/TRBV6-3	TRBJ1-5	TRBD1	TGTGCCAGCAGTTACCGGACAGGGATCGGCAATCAGCCCCAGCATTTT	CASSYRTGIGNQPQHF
few	TRBV12-3/TRBV12-4	TRBJ2-1	TRBD2	TGTGCCAGCAGTCCTGGGACTAGCGGGAGGCCGAAACCCTACAATGAGCAGTTCTTC	CASSPGTSGRPKPYNEQFF
many	TRBV7-2	TRBJ2-7	TRBD2	TGTGCCAGCAGCTTAGCGTCCGCTAGCGGCTCCTACGAGCAGTACTTC	CASSLASASGSYEQYF
NA	TRBV20-1	TRBJ1-1	NA	TGCAGTGCTAGAGAGGAGACCATGAACACTGAAGCTTTCTTT	CSAREETMNTEAFF
many	TRBV12-3/TRBV12-4	TRBJ2-3	NA	TGTGCCAGCAGTCCCGGGGTTTCCACAGATACGCAGTATTTT	CASSPGVSTDTQYF
few	TRBV18	TRBJ1-3	NA	TGTGCCAGCTCACCACCTTCTGTTGGTTTATCTGGAAACACCATATATTTT	CASSPPSVGLSGNTIYF
NA	TRBV15	TRBJ1-1	NA	TGTGCCACCAGCACCGGGACACTGAACACTGAAGCTTTCTTT	CATSTGTLNTEAFF
many	TRBV24-1	TRBJ2-2	NA	TGTGCCACCAGTCTTGGAACCGGGGAGCTGTTTTTT	CATSLGTGELFF
few	TRBV6-1	TRBJ1-1	TRBD1	TGTGCCAGCATGTTACAGGGGGAGAGCACTGAAGCTTTCTTT	CASMLQGESTEAFF
many	TRBV11-2	TRBJ1-2	TRBD1	TGTGCCAGCAGCTTAGCAGGGGGCAACTATGGCTACACCTTC	CASSLAGGNYGYTF
many	TRBV12-3/TRBV12-4	TRBJ2-3	NA	TGTGCCAGCAGTTTGGGGAACACAGATACGCAGTATTTT	CASSLGNTDTQYF
NA	TRBV15	TRBJ2-5	NA	TGTGCCACCAGCAGAGGACCTAAAGAGACCCAGTACTTC	CATSRGPKETQYF